The T cell receptor (beta chain) under discussion was sequenced for a study of blood T cell repertoires in COVID-19. Study context: The origin of the acute and convalescent COVID-19 samples was the United States, Italy and Spain. The cDNA or gDNA used as material had been derived from T cells, B-cell-depleted T cells, or PBMCs.

The germline gives CDR1 SGHRS, CDR2 YFSETQ. After removal of 4 bases from V and 4 bases from J, the junction contained 13 bases not matched to a gene. The CDR3 has 17 amino acids. The authors' processing: By means of reference gene primer amplification, nucleated cell counts were estimated. Generated by immunoSEQ multiplex PCR, the TCRdb table keeps only in-frame clones and is missing some. V, J and clone size derive from that table, while D and trimming were established from the DNA sequence. Here the sample spans approximately 240,000 clones, approximately 80% being singletons. The source of this sequence is a woman older than 75 with active or convalescent COVID-19. The specimen sequenced was peripheral blood. The chain is built from TRBV5-1 and TRBJ1-4, with 7 bases that match TRBD1. The CDR3 region is CASSLRNRGSDNEKLFF. In DNA, the CDR3 is TGCGCCAGCAGCCTGAGAAACAGGGGTAGTGATAATGAAAAACTGTTTTTT.